Given below is one TCR beta chain in context. Its antigen is currently unknown. TCRdb processed the RT-PCR reads anew with MiXCR; each CDR3 protein has one entry. The repertoire holds around 530,000 distinct CDR3 sequences, with about 11% as singletons. The source of the sample is a study of response to subunit inactivated influenza vaccine. Study conclusions and caveats: There was a suggestion from the authors that each seasonal influenza vaccination recruits few new T cells.

The CDR3 loop spans 15 amino acids. V was shortened by 8 bases and J by 0 bases, with 16 bases between the two germline ends. Germline CDR1 and CDR2: SEHNR and FQNEAQ (reference sequence). This receptor was taken from a man aged 50-60 years who received an inactivated influenza vaccine. The specimen was PBMCs from blood, collected on the day of vaccination. The chain has TRBV7-9 and TRBJ1-1, with no clear D. CDR3 nucleotide sequence: TGTGCCAGCCGTTTCTACGGGAGGATGAACACTGAAGCTTTCTTT. This encodes CASRFYGRMNTEAFF. Based on the CDR3 plus reference TRBV7-9 and TRBJ1-1, the full variable domain is DTGVSQNPRHKITKRGQNVTFRCDPISEHNRLYWYRQTLGQGPEFLTYFQNEAQLEKSRLLSDRFSAERPKGSFSTLEIQRTEQGDSAMYLCASRFYGRMNTEAFFGQGTRLTVV.